The clone carrying this TCR beta chain was detected a few times. Its antigen is not identified. This specimen comes from a study of response to subunit inactivated influenza vaccine. TCRdb independently ran MiXCR on the RT-PCR reads; one entry per CDR3 protein. The sample records fewer than 750,000 distinct CDR3 sequences, around 13% being singletons. This CDR3 region has 16 residues. CDR1 LGHDT and CDR2 YNNKEL come from the germline V gene (reference sequence). Between the trimmed V and J ends, which lost 1 base and 0 bases, there was a span of 10 bases. The study, taken as a whole, reports: Seasonal influenza vaccination, on each occasion, was suggested by the authors to recruit few new T cells.

Sequences were derived from PBMCs from blood, sampled 11 to 12 days after vaccination. This TCR was recovered from a man aged 50-60 years who received an inactivated influenza vaccine. The chain employs TRBV3-1 and TRBJ2-4; D ambiguous. CDR3 nucleotide sequence: TGTGCCAGCAGCCAAGCTACTGGGTTAGCCAAAAACATTCAGTACTTC. Encoded protein: CASSQATGLAKNIQYF.